A selection of T cell receptor beta chains follows, all from one sample in a study of beta chain features in type 1 diabetes. TCRdb keeps only in-frame clones here, not all; method: immunoSEQ multiplex PCR. The sample lists about 180,000 clones; about 7.9% were seen once. The sample consisted of central memory CD4+ T cells from blood. Receptor source: a man aged 18-30 years with type 1 diabetes. The CDR3 runs from the conserved cysteine through the conserved F or W. D genes are given only for firm matches. Clone size appears in some rows only: once, few, many, or a class for an expanded clone.

v_call	clone_size	j_call	d_call	cdr3_aa	cdr3_nt
TRBV5-1	-	TRBJ1-2	-	CASSSTTGMNYGYTF	TGCGCCAGCAGCTCCACTACAGGGATGAACTATGGCTACACCTTC
TRBV6-1	few	TRBJ1-1	-	CASSEGRFVGAFF	TGTGCCAGCAGTGAAGGGAGATTTGTAGGAGCTTTCTTT
TRBV5-4	-	TRBJ1-2	TRBD1	CATGEDYGYTF	TGTGCTACAGGGGAGGACTATGGCTACACCTTC
TRBV28	-	TRBJ2-3	-	CASKRNGADTQYF	TGTGCCTCTAAGCGGAACGGGGCAGATACGCAGTATTTT
TRBV11-1	few	TRBJ2-2	TRBD2	CASSHGTSGSTGELFF	TGTGCCAGCAGCCACGGGACTAGTGGGTCCACCGGGGAGCTGTTTTTT
TRBV18	-	TRBJ2-7	-	CASSSDPPGTNYEQYF	TGTGCCAGCTCGTCTGACCCCCCCGGGACAAACTACGAGCAGTACTTC
TRBV6-6	-	TRBJ2-5	TRBD1	CASSFDRERYF	TGTGCCAGCAGTTTCGACAGGGAGCGGTACTTC
TRBV30	few	TRBJ1-4	-	CAWSIQGEKLFF	TGTGCCTGGAGTATCCAGGGAGAAAAACTGTTTTTT
TRBV6-1	-	TRBJ1-2	TRBD1	CASSGDSAGIYGYTF	TGTGCCAGCAGTGGGGACAGCGCGGGTATATATGGCTACACCTTC
TRBV10-3	-	TRBJ2-5	TRBD2	CAISAPSGGVETQYF	TGTGCCATCAGTGCGCCTAGCGGGGGGGTGGAGACCCAGTACTTC
TRBV30	-	TRBJ2-5	TRBD2	CAWSVTGGGETQYF	TGTGCCTGGAGTGTAACTGGCGGGGGGGAGACCCAGTACTTC
TRBV29-1	once	TRBJ2-5	-	CSVELSGLSKTQYF	TGCAGCGTTGAACTATCGGGACTTTCGAAAACCCAGTACTTC
TRBV5-1	few	TRBJ2-7	TRBD1	CASGWTGRRSEQYF	TGCGCCAGCGGATGGACAGGGAGGCGTAGCGAGCAGTACTTC
TRBV28	-	TRBJ1-6	-	CASSSGGTINSPLHF	TGTGCCAGCAGTTCCGGGGGGACAATAAATTCACCCCTCCACTTT
TRBV5-1	-	TRBJ1-1	-	CASSLAGGARYTEAFF	TGCGCCAGCAGCTTGGCCGGGGGGGCAAGGTACACTGAAGCTTTCTTT
TRBV15	-	TRBJ1-2	-	CATSRAGGDGYTF	TGTGCCACCAGCAGAGCGGGGGGGGATGGCTACACCTTC
TRBV18	-	TRBJ2-7	TRBD1	CASSPAGQGYEQYF	TGTGCCAGCTCACCGGCGGGACAGGGTTACGAGCAGTACTTC
TRBV5-6	-	TRBJ2-7	-	CASSLHRAYEQYF	TGTGCCAGCAGCTTGCACAGGGCCTACGAGCAGTACTTC
TRBV18	-	TRBJ2-1	TRBD2	CASSRRTSGSSYNEQFF	TGTGCCAGCTCACGAAGGACTAGCGGGAGCTCCTACAATGAGCAGTTCTTC
TRBV18	few	TRBJ2-5	-	CASSPNSAETQYF	TGTGCCAGCTCACCAAACTCCGCGGAGACCCAGTACTTC
TRBV28	-	TRBJ2-7	TRBD1	CASRPGQPYEQYF	TGTGCCAGCAGACCGGGACAGCCCTACGAGCAGTACTTC
TRBV30	-	TRBJ1-5	TRBD1	CAWSVRQGGFKPQHF	TGTGCCTGGAGTGTAAGACAGGGGGGATTTAAGCCCCAGCATTTT
TRBV11-2	few	TRBJ2-5	-	CASSLGRETQYF	TGTGCCAGCAGCTTAGGGAGAGAGACCCAGTACTTC
TRBV29-1	few	TRBJ2-3	-	CSVVLGAGSTDTQYF	TGCAGCGTTGTTCTGGGGGCGGGTAGCACAGATACGCAGTATTTT
TRBV7-7	few	TRBJ2-1	TRBD1	CASSPGQANYEQFF	TGTGCCAGCAGCCCCGGACAGGCGAACTATGAGCAGTTCTTC
TRBV5-4	-	TRBJ2-5	-	CASSRRTEETQYF	TGTGCCAGCAGCCGCCGGACAGAAGAGACCCAGTACTTC
TRBV4-3	-	TRBJ1-1	TRBD1	CASSQVQGAETEAFF	TGCGCCAGCAGCCAAGTACAGGGGGCTGAAACTGAAGCTTTCTTT
TRBV11-2	-	TRBJ1-6	TRBD1	CASSLPPDRGASPLHF	TGTGCCAGCAGCTTACCGCCGGACAGGGGGGCCTCACCCCTCCACTTT
TRBV7-2	-	TRBJ2-1	TRBD2	CASSLAASGGYEQFF	TGTGCCAGCAGCTTAGCGGCTAGCGGGGGCTATGAGCAGTTCTTC
TRBV27	-	TRBJ2-5	-	CASSSKWETQYF	TGTGCCAGCAGCTCTAAATGGGAGACCCAGTACTTC
TRBV6-5	few	TRBJ2-6	TRBD1	CASRSQGAGANVLTF	TGTGCCAGCAGATCACAGGGGGCCGGGGCCAACGTCCTGACTTTC
TRBV7-2	few	TRBJ2-7	-	CASSFSERSHEQYF	TGTGCCAGCAGCTTCTCGGAGAGGTCCCACGAGCAGTACTTC
TRBV7-7	-	TRBJ2-5	TRBD2	CASSSARAGGQETQYF	TGTGCCAGCAGCTCCGCCCGGGCGGGAGGGCAAGAGACCCAGTACTTC
TRBV2	-	TRBJ1-6	-	CASCEATYNSPLHF	TGTGCCAGCTGCGAAGCTACCTATAATTCACCCCTCCACTTT
TRBV7-2	few	TRBJ2-5	-	CASSSRTGTRGGETQYF	TGTGCCAGCAGCTCACGGACCGGGACTCGAGGAGGAGAGACCCAGTACTTC
TRBV5-1	few	TRBJ1-5	TRBD1	CASSFTGDSNQPQHF	TGCGCCAGCAGCTTTACAGGGGATAGCAATCAGCCCCAGCATTTT
TRBV29-1	few	TRBJ2-5	-	CSVDSAAQETQYF	TGCAGCGTTGATAGTGCGGCCCAAGAGACCCAGTACTTC
TRBV5-1	few	TRBJ2-3	-	CASTNPGGAGDTQYF	TGCGCCAGCACAAACCCTGGGGGGGCAGGAGATACGCAGTATTTT
TRBV2	-	TRBJ2-5	-	CASSGDQETQYF	TGTGCCAGCAGCGGGGATCAAGAGACCCAGTACTTC
TRBV18	few	TRBJ2-5	-	CASSPTIQETQYF	TGTGCCAGCTCACCCACTATTCAAGAGACCCAGTACTTC
TRBV28	-	TRBJ2-5	TRBD1	CASSTTGGAETQYF	TGTGCCAGCAGCACGACAGGGGGCGCGGAGACCCAGTACTTC
TRBV7-9	few	TRBJ1-4	TRBD1	CASSLNGGGQGQKLFF	TGTGCCAGCAGCTTAAATGGTGGAGGACAGGGCCAAAAACTGTTTTTT
TRBV30	-	TRBJ1-1	-	CAWGRGLNTEAFF	TGTGCCTGGGGCAGGGGCTTGAACACTGAAGCTTTCTTT
TRBV5-8	few	TRBJ2-5	TRBD2	CASSYGGASLRETQYF	TGTGCCAGCAGCTACGGGGGGGCCTCTCTCAGGGAGACCCAGTACTTC
TRBV27	-	TRBJ2-7	-	CASISLTSYEQYF	TGTGCCTCTATTTCCCTCACGTCCTACGAGCAGTACTTC
TRBV7-2	few	TRBJ2-3	-	CASSEEVQVTQYF	TGTGCCAGCAGCGAGGAGGTGCAGGTTACGCAGTATTTT